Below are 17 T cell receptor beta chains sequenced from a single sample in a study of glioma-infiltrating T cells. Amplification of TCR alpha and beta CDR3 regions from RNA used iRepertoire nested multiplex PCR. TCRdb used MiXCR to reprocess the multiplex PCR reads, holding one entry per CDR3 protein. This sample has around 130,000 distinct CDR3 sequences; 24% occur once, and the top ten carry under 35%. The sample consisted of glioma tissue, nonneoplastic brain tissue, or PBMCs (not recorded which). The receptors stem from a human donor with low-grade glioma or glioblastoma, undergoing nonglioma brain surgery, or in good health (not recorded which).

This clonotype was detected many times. The DNA for the CDR3 is TGTGCCAGCAGTCTGCCGAGGAACCAAGAGACCCAGTACTTC. Translated: CASSLPRNQETQYF. The V call is TRBV6-1, the J call TRBJ2-5; no firm D call. The CDR3 extends over 14 amino acids. Trimming shortened V by 5 bases and J by 0 bases, and 10 bases separated the two germline ends. Germline V lookup: CDR1 MNHNS, CDR2 SASEGT.

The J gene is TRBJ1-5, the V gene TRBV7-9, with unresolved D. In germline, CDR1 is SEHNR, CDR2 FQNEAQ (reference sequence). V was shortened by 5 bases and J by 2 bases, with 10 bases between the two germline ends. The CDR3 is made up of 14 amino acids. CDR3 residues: CASSPDGRNQPQHF. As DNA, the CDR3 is TGTGCCAGCAGCCCCGACGGCCGCAATCAGCCCCAGCATTTT.

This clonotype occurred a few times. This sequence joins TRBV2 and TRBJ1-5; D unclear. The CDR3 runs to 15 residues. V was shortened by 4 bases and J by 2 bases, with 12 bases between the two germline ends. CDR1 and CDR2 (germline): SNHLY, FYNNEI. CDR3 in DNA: TGTGCCAGCAGTGGACCGGGAGCAGGCAATCAGCCCCAGCATTTT. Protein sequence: CASSGPGAGNQPQHF.

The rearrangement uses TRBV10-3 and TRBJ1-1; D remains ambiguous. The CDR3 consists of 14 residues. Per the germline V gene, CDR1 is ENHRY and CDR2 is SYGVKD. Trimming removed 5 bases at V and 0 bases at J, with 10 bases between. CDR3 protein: CAISPGGLNTEAFF. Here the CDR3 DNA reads TGTGCCATCAGTCCTGGAGGGTTGAACACTGAAGCTTTCTTT.

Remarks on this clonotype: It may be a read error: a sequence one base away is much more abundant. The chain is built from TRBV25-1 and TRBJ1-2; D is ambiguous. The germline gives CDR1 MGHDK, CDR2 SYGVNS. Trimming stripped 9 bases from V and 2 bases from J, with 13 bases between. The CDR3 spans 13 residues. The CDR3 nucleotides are TGTGCCAGGACGGAAACATCAAACTATGGCTACACCTTC. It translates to CARTETSNYGYTF.

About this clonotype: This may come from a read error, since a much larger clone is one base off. The CDR3 spells CASSNRGSEETQYF. CDR3 nucleotide sequence: TGTGCCAGCAGTAATCGGGGATCTGAAGAGACCCAGTACTTC. The V call is TRBV25-1, the J call TRBJ2-5; tentatively, D is TRBD2 (5 bases). Germline CDR1 reads MGHDK; CDR2 reads SYGVNS. Deletions cut 5 bases from V and 3 bases from J, with 13 bases between. This CDR3 is 14 amino acids long.

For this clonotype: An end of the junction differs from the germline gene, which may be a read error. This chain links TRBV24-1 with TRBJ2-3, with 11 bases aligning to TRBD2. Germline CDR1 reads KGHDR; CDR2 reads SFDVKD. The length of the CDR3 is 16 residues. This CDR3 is CPTSEATSGGTDTQYF. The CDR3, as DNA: TGTCCCACCAGTGAAGCGACTAGCGGGGGCACAGATACGCAGTATTTT.

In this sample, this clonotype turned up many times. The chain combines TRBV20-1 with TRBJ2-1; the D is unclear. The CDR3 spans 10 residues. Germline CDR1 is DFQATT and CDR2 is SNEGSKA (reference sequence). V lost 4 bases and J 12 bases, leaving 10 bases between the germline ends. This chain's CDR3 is CSATDMGQFF. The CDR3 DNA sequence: TGCAGTGCTACAGACATGGGGCAGTTCTTC.

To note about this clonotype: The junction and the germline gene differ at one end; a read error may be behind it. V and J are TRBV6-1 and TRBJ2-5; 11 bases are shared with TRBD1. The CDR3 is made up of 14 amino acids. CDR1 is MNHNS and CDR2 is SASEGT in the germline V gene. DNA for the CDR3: TGCGCCAGCATGGACAGGGGGCTTCAAGAGACCCAGTACTTC. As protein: CASMDRGLQETQYF.

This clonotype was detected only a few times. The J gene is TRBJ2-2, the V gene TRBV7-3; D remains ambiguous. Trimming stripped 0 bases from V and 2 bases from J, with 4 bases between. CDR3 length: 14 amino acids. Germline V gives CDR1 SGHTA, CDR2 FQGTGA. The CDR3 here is CASSLTGNTGELFF. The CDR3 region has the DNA TGTGCCAGCAGCTTAACGGGCAACACCGGGGAGCTGTTTTTT.

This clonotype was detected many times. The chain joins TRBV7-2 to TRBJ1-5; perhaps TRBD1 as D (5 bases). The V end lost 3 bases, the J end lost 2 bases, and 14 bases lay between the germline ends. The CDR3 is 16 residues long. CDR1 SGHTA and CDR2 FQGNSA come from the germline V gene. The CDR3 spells CASSLGHRTGNQPQHF. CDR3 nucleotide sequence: TGTGCCAGCAGCTTGGGGCACAGGACCGGCAATCAGCCCCAGCATTTT.

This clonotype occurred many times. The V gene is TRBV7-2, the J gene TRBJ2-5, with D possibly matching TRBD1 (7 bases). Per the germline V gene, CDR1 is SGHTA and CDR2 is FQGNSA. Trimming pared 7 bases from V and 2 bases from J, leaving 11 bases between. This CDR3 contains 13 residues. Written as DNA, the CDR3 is TGTGCCAGCAAGGAGGGGGCACAAGAGACCCAGTACTTC. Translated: CASKEGAQETQYF.

The CDR3 DNA reads TGCGCCAGCGGTGTAAGGGAGAACACTGAAGCTTTCTTT. Residues: CASGVRENTEAFF. The chain recombines TRBV4-1 with TRBJ1-1; D is unresolved. Germline V lookup: CDR1 MGHRA, CDR2 YSYEKL. V dropped 8 bases and J dropped 1 base, with 11 bases sitting between them. This CDR3 is 13 amino acids long.

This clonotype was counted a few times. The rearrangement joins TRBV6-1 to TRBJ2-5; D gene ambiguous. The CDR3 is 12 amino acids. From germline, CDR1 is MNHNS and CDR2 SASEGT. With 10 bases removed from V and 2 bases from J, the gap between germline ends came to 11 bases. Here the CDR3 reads CATALGQETQYF. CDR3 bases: TGTGCCACCGCCCTGGGGCAAGAGACCCAGTACTTC.

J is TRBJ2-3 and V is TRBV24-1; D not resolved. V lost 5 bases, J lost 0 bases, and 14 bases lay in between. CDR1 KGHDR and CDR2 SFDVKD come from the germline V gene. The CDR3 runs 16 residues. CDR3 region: CATSGMVGKSTDTQYF. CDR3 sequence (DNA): TGTGCCACCAGTGGGATGGTGGGCAAGAGCACAGATACGCAGTATTTT.

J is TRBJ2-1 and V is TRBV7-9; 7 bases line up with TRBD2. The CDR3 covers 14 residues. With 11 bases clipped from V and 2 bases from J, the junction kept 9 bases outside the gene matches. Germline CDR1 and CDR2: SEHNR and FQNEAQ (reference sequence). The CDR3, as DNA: TGTGCCGGTACGGTAGCGGGTACCTACAATGAGCAGTTCTTC. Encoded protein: CAGTVAGTYNEQFF.

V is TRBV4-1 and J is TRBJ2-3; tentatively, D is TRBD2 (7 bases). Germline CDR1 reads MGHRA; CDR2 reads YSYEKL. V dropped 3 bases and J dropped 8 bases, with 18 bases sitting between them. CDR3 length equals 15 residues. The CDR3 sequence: CASSQGGTPGATQYF. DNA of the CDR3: TGCGCCAGCAGCCAGGGAGGGACACCAGGGGCTACGCAGTATTTT.